These 10 T cell receptor beta chains were all obtained from the same sample, sequenced in a study of technical replicates of blood from several donors. TCRdb's table, derived via immunoSEQ multiplex PCR, lists solely in-frame clones and lacks some. The sample has around 76,000 clones, around 90% seen once. Sequencing used T cells isolated from PBMCs. All receptors come from a human donor in good health.

The chain carries TRBV7-3 and TRBJ2-5; 9 nucleotides match TRBD1. Trimming removed 2 bases from V and 7 bases from J; junction bases left unmatched: 2. Germline-derived CDR1 and CDR2 are SGHTA and FQGTGA. CDR3 length equals 13 residues. The CDR3 protein is CASSLGTGRTQYF. For the CDR3, the DNA is TGTGCCAGCAGCTTAGGGACAGGGAGGACCCAGTACTTC.

The rearrangement joins TRBV19 to TRBJ2-3; perhaps TRBD1 as D (5 bases). Germline V gene lookup returns CDR1 LNHDA and CDR2 SQIVND (reference sequence). The V end was cut by 1 base, the J end by 2 bases, with 10 bases between. The CDR3 is made up of 15 amino acids. The CDR3 bases are TGTGCCAGTAGTATAGTAGCCAGGGCCACAGATACGCAGTATTTT. Amino acid sequence: CASSIVARATDTQYF. The whole variable domain, remainder taken from reference TRBV19 and TRBJ2-3, is DGGITQSPKYLFRKEGQNVTLSCEQNLNHDAMYWYRQDPGQGLRLIYYSQIVNDFQKGDIAEGYSVSREKKESFPLTVTSAQKNPTAFYLCASSIVARATDTQYFGPGTRLTVL.

The chain recombines TRBV12-5 with TRBJ2-1, with D tentatively TRBD1 (5 bases). The CDR3 runs to 14 residues. Trimming pared 6 bases from V and 0 bases from J, leaving 9 bases between. CDR1 and CDR2 from the germline V gene are LGHNT and FRNRAP. CDR3 DNA: TGTGCTAGTGGAACAGGAAGCTCCTACAATGAGCAGTTCTTC. Encoded protein: CASGTGSSYNEQFF.

V gene TRBV6-4 combines with J gene TRBJ2-1; 9 bases are shared with TRBD2. Germline assignment: CDR1 MRHNA and CDR2 SNTAGT. The CDR3 consists of 17 residues. CDR3: CEPRIGARTSVHNEQFF. DNA for the CDR3: TGTGAACCACGAATCGGGGCGCGGACTAGCGTTCACAATGAGCAGTTCTTC.

CDR3 sequence: CASSPSLNTEAFF. DNA for the CDR3: TGTGCCAGCAGCCCGTCACTTAACACTGAAGCTTTCTTT. The chain employs TRBV5-6 and TRBJ1-1; D gene unclear. The CDR3 spans 13 residues. V lost 4 bases, J lost 2 bases, and 9 bases lay in between. The germline V gene has CDR1 SGHDT and CDR2 YYEEEE.

The chain combines TRBV5-4 with TRBJ2-5; D perhaps matches TRBD1 (6 bases). CDR3 length: 14 amino acids. Germline-derived CDR1 and CDR2 are SGHNT and YYREEE (reference sequence). V lost 7 bases, J lost 0 bases, and 13 bases lay in between. CDR3 amino acids: CASLRQEYQETQYF. In DNA form, the CDR3 reads TGTGCCAGCCTCCGACAGGAATACCAAGAGACCCAGTACTTC.

The V and J genes are TRBV5-1 and TRBJ2-1; the D gene is possibly TRBD1 (5 bases). The V and J ends lost 0 bases and 7 bases respectively, with 11 bases between them. Germline CDR1 reads SGHRS; CDR2 reads YFSETQ. CDR3 length: 14 residues. The CDR3 protein is CASSLVGVGNEQFF. The CDR3 coding sequence is TGCGCCAGCAGCTTGGTAGGGGTAGGGAATGAGCAGTTCTTC.

This chain links TRBV5-1 with TRBJ1-5; D remains unclear. The length of the CDR3 is 13 residues. Germline-derived CDR1 and CDR2 are SGHRS and YFSETQ. Deletions cut 5 bases from V and 6 bases from J, with 12 bases between. The CDR3 here is CASSYRGSQPQHF. The CDR3 nucleotides are TGCGCCAGCAGTTACCGCGGTAGTCAGCCCCAGCATTTT.

A single count supports this clone. The CDR3 DNA reads TGTGCCAGCAGCTCTATGGGTGAAAACAGGATAGAGCAGTTCTTC. This encodes CASSSMGENRIEQFF. The chain combines TRBV7-9 with TRBJ2-1; the D gene is possibly TRBD1 (5 bases). Deletions cut 4 bases from V and 10 bases from J, with 20 bases between. Germline CDR1 reads SEHNR; CDR2 reads FQNEAQ (reference sequence). The CDR3 is made up of 15 amino acids.

The chain links TRBV7-6 to TRBJ2-4, with TRBD2 matching 11 bases. This CDR3 region has 17 residues. J gave up 4 bases and V 5 bases, and 10 bases lay outside the gene matches. Germline lookup yields CDR1 SGHVS and CDR2 FNYEAQ. The CDR3 spells CASSQRLAGNLKNIQYF. The CDR3 DNA reads TGTGCCAGCAGCCAGAGACTAGCGGGGAACCTTAAAAACATTCAGTACTTC.